Listed below are T cell receptor beta chains from one sample, sequenced in a study of blood T cell repertoires in COVID-19. The repertoire was sequenced with immunoSEQ multiplex PCR; TCRdb's copy has only in-frame clones and lacks some. The sample holds about 210,000 clones, roughly 94% seen once. Sequenced sample: peripheral blood. Receptor source: a man younger than 40 with acute or convalescent COVID-19. The CDR3 runs from the conserved cysteine through the conserved F or W. A D gene is named only where the DNA matches it firmly. Only part of the rows carry a size: once, few, many, or a class if the clone is expanded.

TRBD2 | - | TRBJ2-3 | TRBV9 | CASSQGGGSSDTQYF | TGTGCCAGCAGCCAAGGCGGCGGGAGTTCAGATACGCAGTATTTT
- | - | TRBJ2-7 | TRBV30 | CAWSGRRGFYEQYF | TGTGCCTGGAGCGGGCGGAGGGGCTTCTACGAGCAGTACTTC
- | few | TRBJ2-1 | TRBV28 | CASSQIDREQFF | TGTGCCAGCAGTCAAATCGACAGGGAGCAGTTCTTC
TRBD2 | - | TRBJ2-7 | TRBV6-6 | CASSSTSGRFYEQYF | TGTGCCAGCAGTTCCACTAGCGGGAGGTTCTACGAGCAGTACTTC
TRBD2 | - | TRBJ2-5 | TRBV10-3 | CAIFGTRCRETQYF | TGTGCCATCTTTGGGACTAGATGTCGGGAGACCCAGTACTTC
TRBD2 | - | TRBJ2-7 | TRBV6-5 | CASLAPGGYEQYF | TGTGCCAGCCTTGCCCCGGGGGGCTACGAGCAGTACTTC
- | - | TRBJ1-6 | TRBV2 | CASQRQYNSPLHF | TGTGCCAGTCAAAGACAGTATAATTCACCCCTCCACTTT
- | - | TRBJ1-4 | TRBV6-5 | CASFSGVNEKLFF | TGTGCCAGCTTTTCAGGGGTTAATGAAAAACTGTTTTTT
TRBD1 | - | TRBJ1-1 | TRBV28 | CASRPTGENTEAFF | TGTGCCAGCAGACCAACAGGGGAGAACACTGAAGCTTTCTTT
TRBD2 | - | TRBJ2-1 | TRBV13 | CASSLPEGLATYNEQFF | TGTGCCAGCAGCCTGCCCGAGGGACTAGCGACCTACAATGAGCAGTTCTTC
- | - | TRBJ2-7 | TRBV5-4 | CASSHAQGGSNEQYF | TGTGCCAGCAGTCACGCCCAGGGGGGATCCAACGAGCAGTACTTC
TRBD2 | - | TRBJ2-5 | TRBV9 | CASSVGGGQFKETQYF | TGTGCCAGCAGCGTAGGCGGGGGGCAATTTAAAGAGACCCAGTACTTC
TRBD1 | - | TRBJ1-5 | TRBV28 | CASSPGGTGGSNQPQHF | TGTGCCAGCAGTCCAGGGGGTACAGGGGGATCAAATCAGCCCCAGCATTTT
- | - | TRBJ1-4 | TRBV27 | CASSPRIGEKLFF | TGTGCCAGCAGTCCCAGGATAGGTGAAAAACTGTTTTTT
TRBD1 | - | TRBJ2-7 | TRBV19 | CASSKGQTYEQYF | TGTGCCAGTAGTAAGGGACAGACCTACGAGCAGTACTTC
TRBD2 | - | TRBJ2-1 | TRBV27 | CASSRPGLAYNEQFF | TGTGCCAGCAGCCGACCGGGACTAGCCTACAATGAGCAGTTCTTC
TRBD2 | - | TRBJ2-7 | TRBV6-5 | CASSQRGLTYEQYF | TGTGCCAGCAGCCAGCGGGGGCTAACCTACGAGCAGTACTTC
- | - | TRBJ1-5 | TRBV5-1 | CASSLDVSDSLSQPQHF | TGCGCCAGCAGCTTGGACGTCTCGGACAGTCTCAGCCAGCCCCAGCATTTT
TRBD2 | - | TRBJ2-5 | TRBV19 | CAAGGTSGGETQYF | TGTGCCGCTGGGGGGACTAGCGGTGGAGAGACCCAGTACTTC
- | - | TRBJ2-7 | TRBV4-1 | CASSQDLASTFSYEQYF | TGCGCCAGCAGCCAAGATCTGGCCAGTACCTTCTCCTACGAGCAGTACTTC
- | - | TRBJ1-4 | TRBV5-4 | CASSQTVSREKLFF | TGTGCCAGCAGCCAGACAGTGTCGCGTGAAAAACTGTTTTTT
- | - | TRBJ1-2 | TRBV30 | CAWIRRDTDRYGYTF | TGTGCCTGGATTCGTAGGGACACCGACCGCTATGGCTACACCTTC
- | - | TRBJ1-5 | TRBV20-1 | CSASSGDQPQHF | TGCAGTGCTAGTTCAGGGGATCAGCCCCAGCATTTT
- | - | TRBJ1-4 | TRBV10-3 | CAMGRGEGEKLFF | TGTGCCATGGGCAGGGGAGAGGGTGAAAAACTGTTTTTT
- | - | TRBJ2-5 | TRBV28 | CASSFRLAQETQYF | TGTGCCAGCAGTTTTCGGCTAGCTCAAGAGACCCAGTACTTC
TRBD1 | - | TRBJ2-2 | TRBV6-5 | CASSPDRANTGELFF | TGTGCCAGCAGTCCAGACAGGGCCAACACCGGGGAGCTGTTTTTT
TRBD1 | - | TRBJ2-4 | TRBV7-9 | CASSLYRGDGKNIQYF | TGTGCCAGCAGCTTATACAGGGGCGACGGCAAAAACATTCAGTACTTC
- | - | TRBJ2-7 | TRBV30 | CAWSNGGVNEQYF | TGTGCCTGGAGTAACGGAGGGGTGAACGAGCAGTACTTC
- | few | TRBJ1-6 | TRBV30 | CAWREDHRNNSPLHF | TGTGCCTGGAGGGAGGACCATAGGAATAATTCACCCCTCCACTTT
- | - | TRBJ2-7 | TRBV28 | CASSLYPDEQYF | TGTGCCAGCAGTTTATATCCGGACGAGCAGTACTTC
TRBD1 | - | TRBJ2-1 | TRBV14 | CASSLSRGRDEQFF | TGTGCCAGCAGCCTAAGCAGGGGGCGCGATGAGCAGTTCTTC
- | - | TRBJ1-6 | TRBV28 | CARSSYNSPLHF | TGTGCCAGGAGCTCCTATAATTCACCCCTCCACTTT
TRBD2 | - | TRBJ2-2 | TRBV4-2 | CASSHRGGADGELFF | TGTGCCAGCAGCCACCGCGGGGGGGCCGACGGGGAGCTGTTTTTT
- | - | TRBJ2-7 | TRBV19 | CASSRVLASYYEQYF | TGTGCCAGTAGTAGGGTCCTAGCGTCCTACTACGAGCAGTACTTC
- | - | TRBJ1-4 | TRBV27 | CASSFWGDNEKLFF | TGTGCCAGCAGTTTCTGGGGGGATAATGAAAAACTGTTTTTT
TRBD2 | - | TRBJ2-1 | TRBV27 | CASSSTGTSAWNEQFF | TGTGCCAGCAGTTCGACCGGGACTAGCGCCTGGAATGAGCAGTTCTTC
- | - | TRBJ1-1 | TRBV5-1 | CASSSQSRGRTEAFF | TGCGCCAGCAGCTCCCAGTCCAGGGGCCGGACTGAAGCTTTCTTT
- | once | TRBJ2-1 | TRBV7-8 | CASSLGTSYNEQFF | TGTGCCAGCAGCCTGGGAACTAGTTACAATGAGCAGTTCTTC
- | once | TRBJ1-2 | TRBV3-1/TRBV3-2 | CASSPLTGKYGYTF | TGTGCCAGCAGCCCCTTGACAGGCAAGTATGGCTACACCTTC
TRBD2 | - | TRBJ2-5 | TRBV2 | CAQVRREQQETQYF | TGTGCCCAAGTTCGGCGGGAGCAACAAGAGACCCAGTACTTC
- | - | TRBJ2-7 | TRBV11-2 | CASSLGGLGEQYF | TGTGCCAGCAGCTTAGGAGGGTTAGGCGAGCAGTACTTC
- | - | TRBJ1-2 | TRBV6-5 | CASRGDQYGYTF | TGTGCCAGCAGGGGCGACCAGTATGGCTACACCTTC
- | - | TRBJ1-2 | TRBV5-8 | CASSLYSGGRNYGYTF | TGTGCCAGCAGCTTGTATAGCGGAGGAAGGAACTATGGCTACACCTTC
- | - | TRBJ2-3 | TRBV2 | CASSEARDTDTQYF | TGTGCCAGCAGTGAAGCGCGGGACACAGATACGCAGTATTTT
TRBD1 | - | TRBJ2-7 | TRBV7-8 | CASRRRQGNSYEQYF | TGTGCCAGCAGACGAAGACAGGGGAACTCCTACGAGCAGTACTTC
- | - | TRBJ2-3 | TRBV3-1/TRBV3-2 | CASSQSGSPNLQYF | TGTGCCAGCAGCCAATCCGGGAGTCCTAACCTGCAGTATTTT
TRBD1 | - | TRBJ2-5 | TRBV7-7 | CASGTSLGTGLNQETQYF | TGTGCTTCTGGGACGTCATTGGGGACAGGTCTTAATCAAGAGACCCAGTACTTC
- | few | TRBJ1-2 | TRBV3-1/TRBV3-2 | CASSQESGGGYTF | TGTGCCAGCAGCCAAGAATCGGGAGGTGGCTACACCTTC
- | - | TRBJ1-5 | TRBV6-5 | CASSHGGRANQPQHF | TGTGCCAGCAGCCACGGGGGGCGAGCAAATCAGCCCCAGCATTTT